Listed below are T cell receptor beta chains from one sample, sequenced in a study of blood T cell repertoires in COVID-19. Profiling relied on immunoSEQ multiplex PCR, and the TCRdb table lists in-frame clones only, not all of them. There are 150,000 to 200,000 clones in the sample; about 87% occur only once, and roughly 0.85% lies in the top ten. The sequencing sample was made of peripheral blood. The receptors derive from a woman younger than 30 who had recovered from COVID-19. Both conserved end residues are part of each CDR3. Each record gives: J gene, clone size, D gene, V gene, CDR3 DNA, CDR3 protein. The D gene is left open where the match is weak. Expanded clones get a size class; other rows say once, few or many, or leave the size out.

TRBJ1-2 | few | NA | TRBV10-2 | TGCGCCAGCAGTGAGTCAAGGGGTTCCCTCTATGGCTACACCTTC | CASSESRGSLYGYTF
TRBJ2-2 | NA | TRBD2 | TRBV7-6 | TGTGCCAGCAGCCCCACAAGCGGGGTGGGGGACACCGGGGAGCTGTTTTTT | CASSPTSGVGDTGELFF
TRBJ1-1 | few | TRBD1 | TRBV19 | TGTGCCAGTACTGTTTACAGGGGGCGAGCTTTCTTT | CASTVYRGRAFF
TRBJ2-2 | NA | NA | TRBV9 | TGTGCCAGCAGCGTAGACACAGCCACCGGGGAGCTGTTTTTT | CASSVDTATGELFF
TRBJ2-7 | NA | TRBD1 | TRBV5-6 | TGTGCCAGCAGTTTAGGACAGGGGTTTCCCTACGAGCAGTACTTC | CASSLGQGFPYEQYF
TRBJ2-7 | once | NA | TRBV6-5 | TGTGCCAGCAGCCGAGGACTCGCGGGTCGCTACGAGCAGTACTTC | CASSRGLAGRYEQYF
TRBJ2-5 | NA | NA | TRBV12-3/TRBV12-4 | TGTGCCAGCAGTTTTTCTATTCAAGAGACCCAGTACTTC | CASSFSIQETQYF
TRBJ1-2 | NA | TRBD1 | TRBV5-4 | TGTGCCAGCATCCAACAGGGGAACTATGGCTACACCTTC | CASIQQGNYGYTF
TRBJ2-3 | NA | NA | TRBV7-8 | TGTGCCAGCAGCTTAGTTCACGTGAGAGGGACAGATACGCAGTATTTT | CASSLVHVRGTDTQYF
TRBJ1-3 | NA | TRBD1 | TRBV4-3 | TGCGCCAGCAGCCCGGGACAGGGGGCTTCGGGAAACACCATATATTTT | CASSPGQGASGNTIYF
TRBJ1-2 | NA | NA | TRBV9 | TGTGCCAGCAGCGTATTCTCCGAAACCTCTTTCGAGGGCTACACCTTC | CASSVFSETSFEGYTF
TRBJ2-7 | NA | TRBD2 | TRBV3-1/TRBV3-2 | TGTGCCAGCAGCCAAAGGGGCGGGGGGGACTACGAGCAGTACTTC | CASSQRGGGDYEQYF
TRBJ2-5 | NA | NA | TRBV19 | TGTGCCAGTAGTGCGAGGACCAGGGGATCAGAGACCCAGTACTTC | CASSARTRGSETQYF
TRBJ2-3 | NA | TRBD1 | TRBV6-5 | TGTGCCAGCAGTTACTCGGGACAGAGGACAGATACGCAGTATTTT | CASSYSGQRTDTQYF
TRBJ1-5 | NA | NA | TRBV6-5 | TGTGCCAGCAGTTCCACAGGTAGCAATCAGCCCCAGCATTTT | CASSSTGSNQPQHF
TRBJ1-5 | NA | TRBD1 | TRBV2 | TGTGCCAGCAGTGGGCAGGGGGTAAGCAATCAGCCCCAGCATTTT | CASSGQGVSNQPQHF
TRBJ1-5 | NA | NA | TRBV10-2 | TGCGCCAGCAGTGATGGACAGACGATTAGCAATCAGCCCCAGCATTTT | CASSDGQTISNQPQHF
TRBJ1-1 | few | NA | TRBV9 | TGTGCCAGCAGCGCCTCCCCTACGGGGGGAGTAAGCACTGAAGCTTTCTTT | CASSASPTGGVSTEAFF
TRBJ2-1 | NA | NA | TRBV20-1 | TGCAGTGCTAGAGACCTTTTGCAGTTCTTC | CSARDLLQFF
TRBJ2-5 | once | TRBD2 | TRBV11-2 | TGTGCCAGCAGCTCGACTAGCGGGGAGACCCAGTACTTC | CASSSTSGETQYF
TRBJ2-5 | NA | TRBD1 | TRBV4-1 | TGCGCCAGCAGCCCCACTGGGACAGGGGGGCAAGAGACCCAGTACTTC | CASSPTGTGGQETQYF
TRBJ2-5 | NA | TRBD2 | TRBV5-6 | TGTGCCAGCAGCCCCCTGGGGACTAGCGGGGAGATTGAGGAGACCCAGTACTTC | CASSPLGTSGEIEETQYF
TRBJ2-1 | NA | NA | TRBV29-1 | TGCAGCGTTTACGGCAATGAGCAGTTCTTC | CSVYGNEQFF
TRBJ1-3 | NA | TRBD1 | TRBV7-9 | TGTGCCAGCAGCGTGGACAGGAACTCTGGAAACACCATATATTTT | CASSVDRNSGNTIYF
TRBJ2-2 | NA | TRBD2 | TRBV7-8 | TGTGCCAGCAGCCTAACTAGCGGGGGGGCCACCGGGGAGCTGTTTTTT | CASSLTSGGATGELFF
TRBJ1-2 | NA | TRBD1 | TRBV2 | TGTGCCAGCAGCGATCGGACAGGGAATGGCTACACCTTC | CASSDRTGNGYTF
TRBJ1-6 | NA | NA | TRBV27 | TGTGCCAGCATGGGCTGGGGGTGGGGGGGCGGTTGGGATATAGATTCACCCCTCCACTTT | CASMGWGWGGGWDIDSPLHF
TRBJ2-7 | once | TRBD1 | TRBV18 | TGTGCCAGCTCACCCGGGACAGGGAACTACGAGCAGTACTTC | CASSPGTGNYEQYF
TRBJ2-1 | NA | TRBD2 | TRBV6-2/TRBV6-3 | TGTGCCAGCAGTTCTAGCGGGGGGGTCAGGAATGAGCAGTTCTTC | CASSSSGGVRNEQFF
TRBJ1-3 | NA | TRBD1 | TRBV11-1 | TGTGCCAGCAGCTTCGACAGGGGATCGGGAAACACCATATATTTT | CASSFDRGSGNTIYF
TRBJ2-1 | NA | TRBD2 | TRBV19 | TGTGCCAGTAGGACTACTAGCGGGAGGTATGAGCAGTTCTTC | CASRTTSGRYEQFF
TRBJ2-5 | NA | TRBD2 | TRBV24-1 | TGTGCCACCAGTGATACCCAGACTAGCGGGAGAGAGACCCAGTACTTC | CATSDTQTSGRETQYF
TRBJ1-1 | NA | NA | TRBV7-8 | TGTGCCAGCAAGCTACGGTCGAACACTGAAGCTTTCTTT | CASKLRSNTEAFF
TRBJ2-1 | NA | TRBD2 | TRBV10-3 | TGTGCCCTCGGACTAGCGGGAGAGCAGTTCTTC | CALGLAGEQFF
TRBJ1-1 | NA | NA | TRBV13 | TGTGCCAGCAGCTCTCCGGGGTCGAACACTGAAGCTTTCTTT | CASSSPGSNTEAFF
TRBJ1-4 | NA | TRBD1 | TRBV15 | TGTGCCACCAGCAGGGGGGGACAGGGTGCGTCTGAAAAACTGTTTTTT | CATSRGGQGASEKLFF
TRBJ1-2 | few | NA | TRBV15 | TGTGCCACCAGCAGCGGGTTCGCGCTGCGGGCTAACTATGGCTACACCTTC | CATSSGFALRANYGYTF
TRBJ1-5 | NA | NA | TRBV9 | TGTGCCAGCAGCGTAGGTGAGGCCCCGGGTCAGCCCCAGCATTTT | CASSVGEAPGQPQHF
TRBJ1-2 | once | NA | TRBV7-8 | TGTGCCAGCAGCTTAGGGACAGAATATGGCTACACCTTC | CASSLGTEYGYTF
TRBJ2-2 | NA | NA | TRBV7-3 | TGTGCCAGCAGCCCTGCTAGGACCGGGGAGCTGTTTTTT | CASSPARTGELFF
TRBJ2-1 | once | TRBD2 | TRBV14 | TGTGCCAGCAGCCAAGATTCGGCTAGCGGGAGGCTGGGTGAGCAGTTCTTC | CASSQDSASGRLGEQFF
TRBJ1-5 | NA | NA | TRBV19 | TGTGCCAGTAGTGTAAAGGGGGGGTTTGGCAATCAGCCCCAGCATTTT | CASSVKGGFGNQPQHF
TRBJ1-6 | NA | NA | TRBV10-1 | TGCGCCAGCCCCCGGGTTGACCCCTGCGGACATCCAAGCCAGCCCCTCCACTTT | CASPRVDPCGHPSQPLHF